Below are 8 T cell receptor beta chains sequenced from a single sample in a study of metastatic and nonmetastatic thyroid tumors. Each patient came to thyroid surgery without any prior treatment (of any kind). TCRdb reassembled clones from the PCR reads with MiXCR. The table shows tens of thousands of clones, with under 15% occurring only once. The material sequenced was blood. These receptors were taken from a female donor with papillary thyroid cancer or a benign thyroid nodule (not recorded which). Some clones in this sample may be carry-over from other donors' samples.

Comments on this clone: A read error may produce the germline difference seen at one junction end. The chain uses TRBV10-3 and TRBJ2-7, with unresolved D. The germline CDR1 and CDR2 sequences are ENHRY and SYGVKD. The CDR3 spans 14 residues. The CDR3, as DNA: TGTGCCAGCAGTTTAGGAGTCCACTCCTACGAGCAGTACTTC. Encoded protein: CASSLGVHSYEQYF.

This clone appeared many times. The V call is TRBV5-6, the J call TRBJ1-2, with 7 bases fitting TRBD1. Germline V gene data show CDR1 as SGHDT and CDR2 as YYEEEE. CDR3 length: 13 amino acids. V was pared by 3 bases and J by 2 bases, with 1 base of the junction left unmatched. CDR3 in DNA: TGTGCCAGCAGCTGGGGACAGAACTATGGCTACACCTTC. Translated, it gives CASSWGQNYGYTF.

The rearrangement links TRBV5-1 to TRBJ1-2; no clear D. The CDR3 length is 12 residues. Per the germline V gene, CDR1 is SGHRS and CDR2 is YFSETQ. V lost 0 bases and J lost 8, with 8 bases in between. The CDR3 loop reads CASSLDGKGYTF. CDR3 coding DNA: TGCGCCAGCAGCTTGGACGGAAAAGGCTACACCTTC.

Ten or more counts support this clone. This chain joins TRBV7-8 and TRBJ2-2; 7 bases align to TRBD2. Trimming at V came to 5 bases and at J to 5 bases, leaving 8 bases not matched to a gene. From germline, CDR1 is SGHVS and CDR2 FQNEAQ. The CDR3 spans 15 residues. The CDR3 loop is CASSRGWGGTGELFF. The CDR3 DNA follows: TGTGCCAGCAGCCGTGGATGGGGGGGAACCGGGGAGCTGTTTTTT.

This clone was seen repeatedly, ten times or more. The V gene is TRBV20-1, the J gene TRBJ2-3, with 7 bases that match TRBD2. Germline V gene lookup returns CDR1 DFQATT and CDR2 SNEGSKA (reference sequence). The V gene end was trimmed by 6 bases and the J gene end by 3 bases; junction bases not matched to a gene: 18. The CDR3 covers 17 residues. This CDR3 is CSAPLGGRVFGTDTQYF. CDR3 nucleotides: TGCAGTGCCCCGTTGGGTGGGAGGGTTTTTGGGACAGATACGCAGTATTTT.

This clone occurred many times. The chain joins TRBV11-2 to TRBJ2-1; possibly TRBD1 or TRBD2 for D (5 bases each). Trimming shortened V by 4 bases and J by 5 bases, and 15 bases separated the two germline ends. Germline V lookup: CDR1 SGHAT, CDR2 FQNNGV. The length of the CDR3 is 15 residues. The CDR3 is CASSSRGTTHNEQFF. CDR3 nucleotides: TGTGCCAGCAGCTCCCGAGGGACCACCCACAATGAGCAGTTCTTC.

This clone was detected many times. The V gene is TRBV28, the J gene TRBJ1-5, with TRBD1 as a possible D gene (5 bases). CDR3 size: 15 residues. V lost 3 bases and J 3 bases, leaving 12 bases between the germline ends. The germline gives CDR1 MDHEN, CDR2 SYDVKM. CDR3 loop: CASSFYRPDNQPQHF. Written as DNA, the CDR3 is TGTGCCAGCAGTTTCTACAGGCCAGACAATCAGCCCCAGCATTTT.

This clone was detected many times. The V and J genes are TRBV11-2 and TRBJ2-5, with D uncertain. Per germline, CDR1 SGHAT and CDR2 FQNNGV. The V end lost 1 base, the J end lost 1 base, and 10 bases lay between the germline ends. This CDR3 is 15 amino acids long. CDR3 in DNA: TGTGCCAGCAGCTTAGGTATAAGGCTCCAAGAGACCCAGTACTTC. Protein: CASSLGIRLQETQYF.